This T cell receptor beta chain comes out of a study of CD4 and CD8 cells across lung adenocarcinoma regions. The length of the CDR3 is 14 residues. The germline V gene encodes CDR1 MGHDK and CDR2 SYGVNS. Samples came from patients with localized non-small cell lung adenocarcinoma. Using its own MiXCR run on the PCR reads, TCRdb lists one record per CDR3 protein. The data show about 12,000 distinct CDR3 sequences, with 45% to 55% seen just once and 26% held by the top ten. The receptor was derived from a female donor with lung adenocarcinoma. The CD4 and CD8 labels of this study may be unreliable. The chain couples TRBV25-1 to TRBJ2-2; 9 bases line up with TRBD1. The better agreement between TRBJ2-3 and the DNA end casts doubt on the J call. The material sequenced was CD8+ T cells from the margin of a lung tumor. The CDR3, as DNA: TGTGCCAGCTCCGGGACAGGGAACACCGGTGAGCAGTATTTT. This sequence encodes CASSGTGNTGEQYF.